This paragraph reports one T cell receptor beta chain. This record comes from a study of cytomegalovirus exposure and HLA in healthy donors. The PCR employed 60 Vbeta primers together with 13 Jbeta primers. Produced via immunoSEQ multiplex PCR; TCRdb's table is partial and in-frame only. The table shows 150,000 to 200,000 clones, with almost 85% occurring only once. Trimming removed 5 bases at V and 2 bases at J, with 8 bases between. Germline V gives CDR1 SQVTM, CDR2 ANQGSEA. The CDR3 contains 12 residues. Sequenced: PBMCs. The clonotype comes from a woman in her 50s in good health and CMV-seronegative. The chain carries TRBV29-1 and TRBJ2-3; D uncertain. The DNA for the CDR3 is TGCAGCGTTTGGGCCTTCACAGATACGCAGTATTTT. It encodes CSVWAFTDTQYF.